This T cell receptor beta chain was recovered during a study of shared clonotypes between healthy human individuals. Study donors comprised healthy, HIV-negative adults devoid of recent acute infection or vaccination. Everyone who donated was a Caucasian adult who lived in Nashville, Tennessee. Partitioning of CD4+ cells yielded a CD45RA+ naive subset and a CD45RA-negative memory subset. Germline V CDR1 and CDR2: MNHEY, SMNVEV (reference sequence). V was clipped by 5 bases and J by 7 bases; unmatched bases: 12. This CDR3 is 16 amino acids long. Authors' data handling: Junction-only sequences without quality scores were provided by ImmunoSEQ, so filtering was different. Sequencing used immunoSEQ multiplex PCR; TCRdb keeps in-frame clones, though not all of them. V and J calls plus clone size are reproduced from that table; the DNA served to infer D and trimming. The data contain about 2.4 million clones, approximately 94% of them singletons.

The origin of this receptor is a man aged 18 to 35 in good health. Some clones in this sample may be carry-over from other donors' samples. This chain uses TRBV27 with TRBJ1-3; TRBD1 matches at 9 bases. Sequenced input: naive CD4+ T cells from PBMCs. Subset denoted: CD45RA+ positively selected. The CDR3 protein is CASSTHRGPVGNTIYF. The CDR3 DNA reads TGTGCCAGCAGTACCCACAGGGGGCCGGTGGGGAACACCATATATTTT.